A selection of T cell receptor beta chains follows, all from one sample in a study of chemoradiotherapy in HPV16-positive cancers. Sequencing was performed with immunoSEQ multiplex PCR; in TCRdb, only in-frame clones are kept and a portion is missing. The data show tens of thousands of clones, with about 85% seen just once and around 2.3% held by the top ten. This specimen consisted of blood, obtained from a patient who underwent chemoradiotherapy. Receptor source: a human donor with HPV-associated anogenital cancer. CDR3s include the opening cysteine and the closing phenylalanine or tryptophan. The D gene is left open where the match is weak. Some rows have no size entry. The others give once, few or many, or a class for an expanded clone.

D gene: .; V gene: TRBV7-2; J gene: TRBJ2-2; CDR3 length: 14; clone size: .; CDR3 protein: CASSFLVSSRELFF; CDR3 DNA: TGTGCCAGCAGCTTCCTTGTATCGAGCCGGGAGCTGTTTTTT
D gene: .; V gene: TRBV18; J gene: TRBJ2-6; CDR3 length: 14; clone size: .; CDR3 protein: CASSPDAGANVLTF; CDR3 DNA: TGTGCCAGCTCCCCGGACGCTGGGGCCAACGTCCTGACTTTC
D gene: .; V gene: TRBV7-8; J gene: TRBJ1-5; CDR3 length: 14; clone size: .; CDR3 protein: CASDSAASNQPQHF; CDR3 DNA: TGTGCCAGCGACTCCGCAGCAAGCAATCAGCCCCAGCATTTT
D gene: .; V gene: TRBV2; J gene: TRBJ2-1; CDR3 length: 15; clone size: once; CDR3 protein: CASRFDGTSYNEQFF; CDR3 DNA: TGTGCCAGCAGGTTTGACGGAACGTCCTACAATGAGCAGTTCTTC
D gene: TRBD1; V gene: TRBV4-2; J gene: TRBJ1-5; CDR3 length: 15; clone size: medium-sized; CDR3 protein: CASSQDGQGGQPQHF; CDR3 DNA: TGTGCCAGCAGCCAAGACGGACAGGGAGGCCAGCCCCAGCATTTT
D gene: .; V gene: TRBV7-6; J gene: TRBJ1-5; CDR3 length: 13; clone size: .; CDR3 protein: CASSWGSNQPQHF; CDR3 DNA: TGTGCCAGCAGCTGGGGTAGCAATCAGCCCCAGCATTTT
D gene: TRBD1; V gene: TRBV5-5; J gene: TRBJ1-2; CDR3 length: 17; clone size: .; CDR3 protein: CASSLNQIEGGWYGYTF; CDR3 DNA: TGTGCCAGCAGCCTAAATCAAATCGAAGGGGGCTGGTATGGCTACACCTTC
D gene: .; V gene: TRBV7-8; J gene: TRBJ1-5; CDR3 length: 15; clone size: .; CDR3 protein: CASSLGRSGNQPQHF; CDR3 DNA: TGTGCCAGCAGCTTGGGGAGGAGTGGCAATCAGCCCCAGCATTTT
D gene: .; V gene: TRBV18; J gene: TRBJ2-1; CDR3 length: 15; clone size: .; CDR3 protein: CASSPRTLSLNEQFF; CDR3 DNA: TGTGCCAGCTCACCACGAACCTTGTCTCTCAATGAGCAGTTCTTC
D gene: .; V gene: TRBV6-1; J gene: TRBJ2-7; CDR3 length: 11; clone size: .; CDR3 protein: CASSAHYEQYF; CDR3 DNA: TGTGCCAGCAGTGCGCACTACGAGCAGTACTTC
D gene: .; V gene: TRBV28; J gene: TRBJ2-7; CDR3 length: 14; clone size: .; CDR3 protein: CASSFLGRRSEQYF; CDR3 DNA: TGTGCCAGCAGTTTTTTGGGGCGAAGGTCCGAGCAGTACTTC
D gene: .; V gene: TRBV5-6; J gene: TRBJ1-1; CDR3 length: 16; clone size: .; CDR3 protein: CASSFREGLMNTEAFF; CDR3 DNA: TGTGCCAGCAGCTTCCGAGAGGGACTGATGAACACTGAAGCTTTCTTT
D gene: .; V gene: TRBV27; J gene: TRBJ2-7; CDR3 length: 13; clone size: .; CDR3 protein: CASSIRQAYEQYF; CDR3 DNA: TGTGCCAGCAGTATTCGACAGGCCTACGAGCAGTACTTC
D gene: .; V gene: TRBV6-5; J gene: TRBJ1-3; CDR3 length: 16; clone size: .; CDR3 protein: CASSFTESGSGNTIYF; CDR3 DNA: TGTGCCAGCAGTTTCACCGAATCAGGCTCTGGAAACACCATATATTTT
D gene: .; V gene: TRBV18; J gene: TRBJ1-3; CDR3 length: 14; clone size: .; CDR3 protein: CASSPQGSGNTIYF; CDR3 DNA: TGTGCCAGCTCACCGCAGGGCTCTGGAAACACCATATATTTT
D gene: .; V gene: TRBV6-5; J gene: TRBJ2-1; CDR3 length: 15; clone size: .; CDR3 protein: CASRARLDTWDEQFF; CDR3 DNA: TGTGCCAGCAGGGCCCGGTTGGACACCTGGGATGAGCAGTTCTTC
D gene: .; V gene: TRBV12-5; J gene: TRBJ2-1; CDR3 length: 16; clone size: .; CDR3 protein: CASGLKVSSSYNEQFF; CDR3 DNA: TGTGCTAGTGGTTTGAAGGTCTCCAGCTCCTACAATGAGCAGTTCTTC
D gene: TRBD1; V gene: TRBV27; J gene: TRBJ1-2; CDR3 length: 14; clone size: .; CDR3 protein: CASRASGTGYGYTF; CDR3 DNA: TGTGCCAGCAGAGCCTCCGGGACAGGCTATGGCTACACCTTC
D gene: TRBD1; V gene: TRBV7-7; J gene: TRBJ1-2; CDR3 length: 13; clone size: few; CDR3 protein: CASSLEFGQGVTF; CDR3 DNA: TGTGCTAGCAGCTTAGAGTTCGGACAGGGTGTAACCTTC
D gene: .; V gene: TRBV19; J gene: TRBJ1-2; CDR3 length: 13; clone size: .; CDR3 protein: CASRQKEDYGYTF; CDR3 DNA: TGTGCCAGTAGACAAAAAGAAGACTATGGCTACACCTTC
D gene: TRBD1; V gene: TRBV13; J gene: TRBJ1-3; CDR3 length: 15; clone size: few; CDR3 protein: CASSSGTGSGNTIYF; CDR3 DNA: TGTGCCAGCAGCTCTGGGACAGGGTCTGGAAACACCATATATTTT
D gene: TRBD1; V gene: TRBV10-3; J gene: TRBJ2-7; CDR3 length: 13; clone size: .; CDR3 protein: CAISERDRDEQYF; CDR3 DNA: TGTGCCATCAGTGAGAGGGACAGGGACGAGCAGTACTTC
D gene: .; V gene: TRBV7-6; J gene: TRBJ2-2; CDR3 length: 17; clone size: .; CDR3 protein: CASSLVRDGSNTGELFF; CDR3 DNA: TGTGCCAGCAGCTTAGTACGGGACGGCTCGAACACCGGGGAGCTGTTTTTT
D gene: .; V gene: TRBV7-9; J gene: TRBJ1-5; CDR3 length: 17; clone size: .; CDR3 protein: CASSLGSGTLSNQPQHF; CDR3 DNA: TGTGCCAGCAGCTTAGGGTCCGGGACCTTAAGCAATCAGCCCCAGCATTTT
D gene: .; V gene: TRBV5-8; J gene: TRBJ1-2; CDR3 length: 12; clone size: .; CDR3 protein: CASSPSVYGYTF; CDR3 DNA: TGTGCCAGCAGCCCTTCGGTGTATGGCTACACCTTC
D gene: .; V gene: TRBV7-2; J gene: TRBJ2-2; CDR3 length: 15; clone size: .; CDR3 protein: CASSLGPVEAGELFF; CDR3 DNA: TGTGCCAGCAGCTTAGGTCCAGTTGAGGCCGGGGAGCTGTTTTTT
D gene: .; V gene: TRBV7-3; J gene: TRBJ2-2; CDR3 length: 14; clone size: .; CDR3 protein: CASSLQPGSGELFF; CDR3 DNA: TGTGCCAGCAGCTTACAACCGGGATCCGGGGAGCTGTTTTTT
D gene: .; V gene: TRBV7-9; J gene: TRBJ1-2; CDR3 length: 12; clone size: .; CDR3 protein: CASSLTNYGYTF; CDR3 DNA: TGTGCCAGCAGCTTAACAAACTATGGCTACACCTTC
D gene: TRBD1; V gene: TRBV19; J gene: TRBJ2-5; CDR3 length: 14; clone size: .; CDR3 protein: CASSAGQGVETQYF; CDR3 DNA: TGTGCCAGTAGTGCAGGACAGGGGGTAGAGACCCAGTACTTC
D gene: .; V gene: TRBV5-1; J gene: TRBJ2-6; CDR3 length: 16; clone size: .; CDR3 protein: CASSVTDYSGANVLTF; CDR3 DNA: TGCGCCAGCAGCGTGACAGACTACTCTGGGGCCAACGTCCTGACTTTC
D gene: .; V gene: TRBV7-9; J gene: TRBJ2-7; CDR3 length: 12; clone size: .; CDR3 protein: CASSLAQGKEYF; CDR3 DNA: TGTGCCAGCAGCTTAGCGCAGGGTAAGGAGTACTTC
D gene: .; V gene: TRBV7-8; J gene: TRBJ2-2; CDR3 length: 18; clone size: once; CDR3 protein: CASSLVLAGQLNTGELFF; CDR3 DNA: TGTGCCAGCAGCTTAGTGTTGGCGGGACAGCTAAACACCGGGGAGCTGTTTTTT
D gene: .; V gene: TRBV19; J gene: TRBJ1-2; CDR3 length: 18; clone size: .; CDR3 protein: CASSIDLRQGSGAYGYTF; CDR3 DNA: TGTGCCAGTAGTATAGATTTACGGCAGGGGTCGGGTGCCTATGGCTACACCTTC
D gene: .; V gene: TRBV9; J gene: TRBJ2-5; CDR3 length: 14; clone size: .; CDR3 protein: CASSVDRREETQYF; CDR3 DNA: TGTGCCAGCAGCGTAGACAGGAGAGAAGAGACCCAGTACTTC
D gene: .; V gene: TRBV5-1; J gene: TRBJ2-3; CDR3 length: 12; clone size: once; CDR3 protein: CASSLSTDTQYF; CDR3 DNA: TGCGCCAGCAGCCTGAGCACAGATACGCAGTATTTT
D gene: .; V gene: TRBV7-7; J gene: TRBJ1-5; CDR3 length: 17; clone size: .; CDR3 protein: CASSPIIPRPSNQPQHF; CDR3 DNA: TGTGCTAGCAGCCCCATTATCCCCAGGCCTAGCAATCAGCCCCAGCATTTT
D gene: .; V gene: TRBV6-1; J gene: TRBJ1-2; CDR3 length: 17; clone size: .; CDR3 protein: CASSEVIFHTAKYGYTF; CDR3 DNA: TGTGCCAGCAGTGAAGTCATTTTTCACACCGCGAAGTATGGCTACACCTTC
D gene: TRBD1; V gene: TRBV18; J gene: TRBJ1-2; CDR3 length: 13; clone size: .; CDR3 protein: CATSPGQDYGYTF; CDR3 DNA: TGTGCCACTTCCCCGGGACAGGACTATGGCTACACCTTC
D gene: TRBD2; V gene: TRBV6-1; J gene: TRBJ2-3; CDR3 length: 15; clone size: .; CDR3 protein: CASSELAGGQDTQYF; CDR3 DNA: TGTGCCAGCAGTGAACTAGCGGGGGGGCAGGATACGCAGTATTTT
D gene: TRBD1; V gene: TRBV11-2; J gene: TRBJ2-5; CDR3 length: 15; clone size: .; CDR3 protein: CASSWDRGTGETQYF; CDR3 DNA: TGTGCCAGCAGCTGGGACAGGGGTACGGGGGAGACCCAGTACTTC
D gene: .; V gene: TRBV7-2; J gene: TRBJ1-1; CDR3 length: 14; clone size: .; CDR3 protein: CASRPGGLNTEAFF; CDR3 DNA: TGTGCCAGCAGGCCCGGGGGGCTTAACACTGAAGCTTTCTTT
D gene: .; V gene: TRBV25-1; J gene: TRBJ2-3; CDR3 length: 13; clone size: .; CDR3 protein: CASSPSGPDTQYF; CDR3 DNA: TGTGCCAGCAGCCCCTCGGGGCCAGATACGCAGTATTTT
D gene: .; V gene: TRBV6-1; J gene: TRBJ1-1; CDR3 length: 14; clone size: .; CDR3 protein: CASSEEGDYTEAFF; CDR3 DNA: TGTGCCAGCAGTGAAGAGGGAGACTACACTGAAGCTTTCTTT